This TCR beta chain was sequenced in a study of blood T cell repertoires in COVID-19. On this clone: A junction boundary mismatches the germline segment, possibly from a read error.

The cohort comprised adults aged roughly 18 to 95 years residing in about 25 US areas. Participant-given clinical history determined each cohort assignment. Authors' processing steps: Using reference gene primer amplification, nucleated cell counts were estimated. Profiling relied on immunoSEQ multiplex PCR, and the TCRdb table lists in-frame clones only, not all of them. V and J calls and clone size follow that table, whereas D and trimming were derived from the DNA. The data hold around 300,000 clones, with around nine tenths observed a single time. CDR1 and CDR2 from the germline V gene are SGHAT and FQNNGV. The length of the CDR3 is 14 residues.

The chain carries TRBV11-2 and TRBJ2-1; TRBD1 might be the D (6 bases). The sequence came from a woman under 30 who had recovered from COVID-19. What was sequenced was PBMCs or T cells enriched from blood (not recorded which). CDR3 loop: CASSPHPTGAVEIF. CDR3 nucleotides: TGTGCCAGCAGCCCGCACCCGACAGGTGCAGTTGAAATCTTC. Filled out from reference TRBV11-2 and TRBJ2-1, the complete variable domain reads EAGVAQSPRYKIIEKRQSVAFWCNPISGHATLYWYQQILGQGPKLLIQFQNNGVVDDSQLPKDRFSAERLKGVDSTLKIQPAKLEDSAVYLCASSPHPTGAVEIFGPGTRLTVL.